This is a list of T cell receptor beta chains from one sample in a study of OX40 agonist ivuxolimab in advanced cancers. The assay was immunoSEQ multiplex PCR, and TCRdb's table has in-frame clones only and misses some. The sample has some 58,000 clones; approximately 88% are singletons. The source material was CD4+ or CD8+ T cells sorted from blood, sampled in a trial of the OX40 agonist ivuxolimab. These receptors all stem from an adult with an advanced solid tumor such as melanoma, head and neck, liver or kidney cancer. Each CDR3 is given with its conserved first and last residue. The order of the fields is V gene, J gene, CDR3 protein.

TRBV28	TRBJ2-7	CASSQTGGRSAF
TRBV5-5	TRBJ2-7	CASSLGPGLSYEQYF
TRBV30	TRBJ1-2	CAWSGYGYTF
TRBV11-1	TRBJ2-3	CASRDGQPYADTQYF
TRBV30	TRBJ1-3	CAWSFGDAGIGNTIYF
TRBV13	TRBJ2-1	CASGRVAEQFF
TRBV9	TRBJ2-7	CASSVGSLLTSNEQYF
TRBV11-2	TRBJ2-7	CASSYLLGGLFREQYF
TRBV5-8	TRBJ2-5	CASRLDGGQAPETQYF
TRBV9	TRBJ2-2	CASTRLAGNTGELFF
TRBV28	TRBJ2-6	CASNSGTGSSGANVLTF
TRBV12-2	TRBJ2-1	CASRLGRLAGIEQFF
TRBV7-9	TRBJ1-2	CASSFHRWDPSPYGYTF
TRBV27	TRBJ2-5	CASSLSPGAGEETQYF
TRBV30	TRBJ2-3	CAWRRGGKTGTDTQYF
TRBV18	TRBJ2-2	CASSLDRVNTGELFF
TRBV9	TRBJ2-1	CASSVEPGRNNEQFF
TRBV20-1	TRBJ2-5	CSARQVTQYF
TRBV2	TRBJ2-7	CASKDYISAEQYF
TRBV2	TRBJ2-3	CASRDDRASSTDTQYF
TRBV9	TRBJ1-2	CASSVAGQSPNYGYTF
TRBV4-1	TRBJ1-5	CASSQVEGISQPQHF
TRBV19	TRBJ1-5	CASSGLGGGYSNQPQHF
TRBV5-1	TRBJ2-7	CASREEGPSYEQYF
TRBV29-1	TRBJ1-1	CSVYRGVAFF